This TCR beta chain was recovered during a study of control samples from healthy donors and cancer patients. The germline gives CDR1 KGHDR, CDR2 SFDVKD. Trimming took 4 bases from V and 4 from J; bases not matched to a gene: 8. CDR3 length: 15 residues. This table comes from immunoSEQ multiplex PCR, and its TCRdb copy is limited to in-frame clones, with some not included. Of 40,000 to 50,000 clones listed, about three quarters are singletons. The genes are TRBV24-1 and TRBJ2-5, with 7 bases fitting TRBD1. Sequencing used formalin-fixed, paraffin-embedded tissue. This receptor was obtained from a male donor with melanoma. CDR3 sequence: CATSDSTGLRETQYF. Written as DNA, the CDR3 is TGTGCCACCAGTGACTCGACAGGGCTTCGAGAGACCCAGTACTTC.